A selection of T cell receptor beta chains follows, all from one sample in a study of OX40 agonist ivuxolimab in advanced cancers. Clones were sequenced by immunoSEQ multiplex PCR, and TCRdb holds only the in-frame ones, with some missing. Seen here are some 80,000 clones, 80% to 90% observed once, and the top ten hold around 25%. The source was CD4+ or CD8+ T cells sorted from blood, collected in a trial of the OX40 agonist ivuxolimab. The receptors shown here come from an adult with an advanced solid tumor such as melanoma, head and neck, liver or kidney cancer. Both conserved end residues are part of each CDR3. The order of the fields is V gene, CDR3 length, clone size, J gene, D gene, CDR3 protein, CDR3 DNA. A D gene is named only where the DNA matches it firmly. Clone size is stated in some rows and not others, as once, few, many or a class when expanded.

v_gene: TRBV18
len: 16
abundance: NA
j_gene: TRBJ1-1
d_gene: NA
CDR3aa: CASSPIAQGGNTEAFF
CDR3nt: TGTGCCAGCTCACCAATCGCACAGGGTGGGAACACTGAAGCTTTCTTT

v_gene: TRBV29-1
len: 11
abundance: NA
j_gene: TRBJ2-7
d_gene: NA
CDR3aa: CSVAAVYEQYF
CDR3nt: TGCAGCGTTGCGGCAGTCTACGAGCAGTACTTC

v_gene: TRBV7-2
len: 14
abundance: NA
j_gene: TRBJ2-1
d_gene: NA
CDR3aa: CASSPNRRGLEQFF
CDR3nt: TGTGCCAGCAGCCCTAATAGGCGGGGGCTTGAGCAGTTCTTC

v_gene: TRBV29-1
len: 13
abundance: NA
j_gene: TRBJ2-5
d_gene: TRBD1
CDR3aa: CSVTSGGEETQYF
CDR3nt: TGCAGCGTTACCTCAGGGGGTGAGGAGACCCAGTACTTC

v_gene: TRBV7-8
len: 11
abundance: NA
j_gene: TRBJ2-5
d_gene: NA
CDR3aa: CASSPTETQYF
CDR3nt: TGTGCCAGCAGCCCAACAGAGACCCAGTACTTC

v_gene: TRBV7-9
len: 14
abundance: once
j_gene: TRBJ2-5
d_gene: NA
CDR3aa: CASSTLDGQETQYF
CDR3nt: TGTGCCAGCAGCACATTGGACGGACAAGAGACCCAGTACTTC

v_gene: TRBV10-2
len: 14
abundance: NA
j_gene: TRBJ1-1
d_gene: TRBD1
CDR3aa: CASITGVENTEAFF
CDR3nt: TGCGCCAGCATCACAGGGGTTGAGAACACTGAAGCTTTCTTT

v_gene: TRBV11-2
len: 14
abundance: NA
j_gene: TRBJ2-7
d_gene: NA
CDR3aa: CASSSPQGQQEQYF
CDR3nt: TGTGCCAGCAGCTCCCCCCAGGGGCAGCAAGAGCAGTACTTC

v_gene: TRBV15
len: 14
abundance: NA
j_gene: TRBJ2-5
d_gene: NA
CDR3aa: CATSINRVGQTQYF
CDR3nt: TGTGCCACCAGTATTAACAGGGTCGGTCAGACCCAGTACTTC

v_gene: TRBV6-1
len: 17
abundance: NA
j_gene: TRBJ1-3
d_gene: NA
CDR3aa: CASSETGAAQGGNTIYF
CDR3nt: TGTGCCAGCAGTGAAACAGGAGCGGCTCAGGGAGGAAACACCATATATTTT

v_gene: TRBV4-1
len: 14
abundance: NA
j_gene: TRBJ2-4
d_gene: TRBD1
CDR3aa: CASSTDRVLNIQYF
CDR3nt: TGCGCCAGCAGCACCGACAGGGTATTAAACATTCAGTACTTC

v_gene: TRBV19
len: 13
abundance: few
j_gene: TRBJ2-7
d_gene: NA
CDR3aa: CASSMTPLREQYF
CDR3nt: TGTGCCAGTAGTATGACACCACTACGAGAGCAGTACTTC

v_gene: TRBV19
len: 15
abundance: few
j_gene: TRBJ1-5
d_gene: NA
CDR3aa: CASSNGANSNQPQHF
CDR3nt: TGTGCCAGTAGTAATGGGGCGAATAGCAATCAGCCCCAGCATTTT

v_gene: TRBV2
len: 12
abundance: NA
j_gene: TRBJ2-7
d_gene: NA
CDR3aa: CASSVAIYEQYF
CDR3nt: TGTGCCAGCAGTGTAGCTATCTACGAGCAGTACTTC

v_gene: TRBV4-2
len: 15
abundance: NA
j_gene: TRBJ1-3
d_gene: NA
CDR3aa: CASSQEGDVGNTIYF
CDR3nt: TGTGCCAGCAGCCAAGAAGGAGACGTTGGAAACACCATATATTTT

v_gene: TRBV5-1
len: 17
abundance: NA
j_gene: TRBJ1-3
d_gene: NA
CDR3aa: CASSLGVAGMSGNTIYF
CDR3nt: TGCGCCAGCAGCTTGGGTGTAGCAGGGATGAGTGGAAACACCATATATTTT

v_gene: TRBV6-5
len: 14
abundance: NA
j_gene: TRBJ1-2
d_gene: NA
CDR3aa: CASSYLDSNYGYTF
CDR3nt: TGTGCCAGCAGTTACCTCGACAGTAACTATGGCTACACCTTC

v_gene: TRBV27
len: 14
abundance: few
j_gene: TRBJ2-7
d_gene: TRBD1
CDR3aa: CASSLGTGPYEQYF
CDR3nt: TGTGCCAGCAGTTTGGGGACAGGACCCTACGAGCAGTACTTC

v_gene: TRBV18
len: 17
abundance: NA
j_gene: TRBJ1-4
d_gene: NA
CDR3aa: CASSPPGVVGLGEKLFF
CDR3nt: TGTGCCAGCTCACCGCCTGGGGTCGTGGGGTTAGGAGAAAAACTGTTTTTT

v_gene: TRBV11-2
len: 14
abundance: NA
j_gene: TRBJ1-1
d_gene: NA
CDR3aa: CASSFTGLYTEAFF
CDR3nt: TGTGCCAGCAGCTTTACAGGGTTATACACTGAAGCTTTCTTT

v_gene: TRBV18
len: 15
abundance: NA
j_gene: TRBJ1-3
d_gene: NA
CDR3aa: CASSRTAGAGNTIYF
CDR3nt: TGTGCCAGCTCCCGGACAGCTGGGGCTGGAAACACCATATATTTT

v_gene: TRBV11-2
len: 16
abundance: NA
j_gene: TRBJ1-3
d_gene: TRBD1
CDR3aa: CASSIRQGVHGNTIYF
CDR3nt: TGTGCCAGCAGCATAAGACAGGGGGTGCATGGAAACACCATATATTTT

v_gene: TRBV5-1
len: 13
abundance: NA
j_gene: TRBJ2-2
d_gene: TRBD2
CDR3aa: CASSSGGDGELFF
CDR3nt: TGCGCCAGCAGCTCCGGGGGGGACGGGGAGCTGTTTTTT

v_gene: TRBV15
len: 18
abundance: NA
j_gene: TRBJ1-1
d_gene: TRBD1
CDR3aa: CATSRDGWIRDRDTEAFF
CDR3nt: TGTGCCACCAGCAGAGACGGCTGGATCCGGGACAGGGACACTGAAGCTTTCTTT

v_gene: TRBV6-5
len: 11
abundance: NA
j_gene: TRBJ1-3
d_gene: NA
CDR3aa: CASRVENTIYF
CDR3nt: TGTGCCAGCAGGGTGGAAAACACCATATATTTT

v_gene: TRBV5-6
len: 19
abundance: NA
j_gene: TRBJ2-1
d_gene: TRBD2
CDR3aa: CASRSSGTSGRIRDNEQFF
CDR3nt: TGTGCCAGCAGGTCGTCCGGGACTAGCGGGAGAATAAGAGACAATGAGCAGTTCTTC

v_gene: TRBV5-4
len: 17
abundance: NA
j_gene: TRBJ1-6
d_gene: TRBD1
CDR3aa: CASSLAKTGGPNSPLHF
CDR3nt: TGTGCCAGCAGCTTGGCCAAGACAGGGGGACCGAATTCACCCCTCCACTTT

v_gene: TRBV19
len: 14
abundance: NA
j_gene: TRBJ2-1
d_gene: NA
CDR3aa: CASRYRGMGNEQFF
CDR3nt: TGTGCCAGTAGGTATCGTGGGATGGGGAATGAGCAGTTCTTC

v_gene: TRBV10-3
len: 14
abundance: NA
j_gene: TRBJ2-3
d_gene: NA
CDR3aa: CAGSGQSGTDTQYF
CDR3nt: TGTGCCGGATCCGGACAGTCGGGCACAGATACGCAGTATTTT

v_gene: TRBV7-2
len: 16
abundance: NA
j_gene: TRBJ2-5
d_gene: TRBD1
CDR3aa: CASSLSPGQGWETQYF
CDR3nt: TGTGCCAGCAGCTTATCCCCCGGACAGGGTTGGGAGACCCAGTACTTC